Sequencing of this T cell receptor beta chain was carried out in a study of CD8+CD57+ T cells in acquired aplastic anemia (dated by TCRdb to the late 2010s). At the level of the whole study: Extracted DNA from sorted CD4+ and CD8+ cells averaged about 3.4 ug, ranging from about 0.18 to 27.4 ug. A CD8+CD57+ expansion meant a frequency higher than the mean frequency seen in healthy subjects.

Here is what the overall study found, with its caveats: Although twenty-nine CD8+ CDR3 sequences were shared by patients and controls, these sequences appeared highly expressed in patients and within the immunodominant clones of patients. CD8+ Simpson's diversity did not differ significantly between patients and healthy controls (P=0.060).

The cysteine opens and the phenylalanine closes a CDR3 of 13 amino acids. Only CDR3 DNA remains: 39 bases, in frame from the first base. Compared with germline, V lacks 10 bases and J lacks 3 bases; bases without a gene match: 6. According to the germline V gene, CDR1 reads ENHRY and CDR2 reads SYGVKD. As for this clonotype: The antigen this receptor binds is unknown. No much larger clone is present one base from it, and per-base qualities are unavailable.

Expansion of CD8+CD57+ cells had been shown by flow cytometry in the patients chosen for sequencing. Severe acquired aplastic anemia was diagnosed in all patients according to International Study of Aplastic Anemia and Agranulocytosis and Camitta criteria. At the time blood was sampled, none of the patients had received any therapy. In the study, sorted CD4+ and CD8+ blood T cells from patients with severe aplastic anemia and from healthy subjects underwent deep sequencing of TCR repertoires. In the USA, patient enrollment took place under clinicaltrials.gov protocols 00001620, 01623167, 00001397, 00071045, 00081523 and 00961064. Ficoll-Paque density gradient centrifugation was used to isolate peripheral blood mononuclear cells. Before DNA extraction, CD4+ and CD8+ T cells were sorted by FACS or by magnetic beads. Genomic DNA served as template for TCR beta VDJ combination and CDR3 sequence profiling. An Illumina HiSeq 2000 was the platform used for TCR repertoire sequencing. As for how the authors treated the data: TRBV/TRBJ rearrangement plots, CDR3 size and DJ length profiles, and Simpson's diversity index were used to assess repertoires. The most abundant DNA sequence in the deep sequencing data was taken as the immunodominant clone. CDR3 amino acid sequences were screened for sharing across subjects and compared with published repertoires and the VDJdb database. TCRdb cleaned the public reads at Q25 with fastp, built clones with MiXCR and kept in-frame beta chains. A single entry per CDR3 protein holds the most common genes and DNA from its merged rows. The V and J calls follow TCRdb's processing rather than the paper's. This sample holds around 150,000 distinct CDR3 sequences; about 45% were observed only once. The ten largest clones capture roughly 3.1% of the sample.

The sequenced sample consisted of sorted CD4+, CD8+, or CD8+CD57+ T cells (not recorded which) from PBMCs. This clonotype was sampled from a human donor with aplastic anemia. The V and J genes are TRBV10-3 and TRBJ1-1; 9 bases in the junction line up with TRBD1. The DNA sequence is TGTGCCAGTTCGACAGGGGGGGACACTGAAGCTTTCTTT. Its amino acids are CASSTGGDTEAFF.